This T cell receptor (beta chain) was sequenced during a study of T cell responses to AZD1222 COVID-19 vaccine. Study at large: Second-dose intervals near 4 or 12 weeks were combined.

This clone has a single count. Its antigen is still unknown. Study findings and constraints: Baseline seropositives among AZD1222 recipients totaled only five to seven.

Generated by immunoSEQ multiplex PCR, the TCRdb table keeps only in-frame clones and is missing some. The sample has 170,000 or so clones; over 75% are singletons. The sequence came from an adult in good health. The material sequenced was peripheral blood, taken on day 0 of AZD1222 vaccination.

The CDR3 DNA reads TGCGCCAGCAGCACAGAACTGGGATCAGGGTCACCCCTCCACTTT. The encoded protein is CASSTELGSGSPLHF. The V gene is TRBV5-1, the J gene TRBJ1-6, with D tentatively TRBD1 (5 bases). This CDR3 contains 15 residues. CDR1 is SGHRS and CDR2 is YFSETQ in the germline V gene. V gave up 4 bases and J gave up 10 bases, with 18 bases separating them.